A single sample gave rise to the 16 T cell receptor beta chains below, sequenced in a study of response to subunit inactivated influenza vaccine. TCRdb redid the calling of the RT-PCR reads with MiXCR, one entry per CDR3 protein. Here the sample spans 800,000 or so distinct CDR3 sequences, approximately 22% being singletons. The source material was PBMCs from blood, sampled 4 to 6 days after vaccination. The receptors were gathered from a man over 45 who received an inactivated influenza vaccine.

The CDR3 nucleotides are TGTGCCAGCAGCTTAGTTTCGGGAAATTCACCCCTCCACTTT. As protein: CASSLVSGNSPLHF. The rearrangement links TRBV7-2 to TRBJ1-6; no firm D call. This CDR3 has 14 amino acids. The germline V gene encodes CDR1 SGHTA and CDR2 FQGNSA. Trimming shortened V by 1 base and J by 7 bases, and 8 bases separated the two germline ends.

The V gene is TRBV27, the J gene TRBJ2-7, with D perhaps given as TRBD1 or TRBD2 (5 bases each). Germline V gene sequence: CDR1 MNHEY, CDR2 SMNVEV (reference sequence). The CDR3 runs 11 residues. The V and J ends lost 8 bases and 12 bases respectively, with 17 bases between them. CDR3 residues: CASRAGAVMYF. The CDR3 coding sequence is TGTGCCAGCCGCGCCGGGGCCGTCATGTACTTC.

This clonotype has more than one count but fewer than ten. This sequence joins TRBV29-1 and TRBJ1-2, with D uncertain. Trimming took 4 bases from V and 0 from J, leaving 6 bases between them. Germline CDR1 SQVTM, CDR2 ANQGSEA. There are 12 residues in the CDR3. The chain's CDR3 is CSVGSSNYGYTF. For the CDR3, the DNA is TGCAGCGTTGGATCCTCTAACTATGGCTACACCTTC. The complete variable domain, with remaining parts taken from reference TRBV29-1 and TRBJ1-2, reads SAVISQKPSRDICQRGTSLTIQCQVDSQVTMMFWYRQQPGQSLTLIATANQGSEATYESGFVIDKFPISRPNLTFSTLTVSNMSPEDSSIYLCSVGSSNYGYTFGSGTRLTVV.

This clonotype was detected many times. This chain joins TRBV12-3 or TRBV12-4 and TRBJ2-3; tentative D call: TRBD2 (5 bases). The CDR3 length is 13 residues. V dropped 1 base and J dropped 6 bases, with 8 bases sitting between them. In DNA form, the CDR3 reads TGTGCCAGCAGTTTAGGATTAGCGGATACGCAGTATTTT. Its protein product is CASSLGLADTQYF.

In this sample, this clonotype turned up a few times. CDR3 nucleotide sequence: TGCGCCAGCAGCTTGGAGGGACTAGCGGGAGGCCCATTGAGGACGCAGTATTTT. Residues: CASSLEGLAGGPLRTQYF. The chain combines TRBV5-1 with TRBJ2-3; TRBD2 matches at 15 bases. From germline, CDR1 is SGHRS and CDR2 YFSETQ. The CDR3 loop spans 18 amino acids. Trimming at V came to 0 bases and at J to 9 bases, leaving 11 bases not matched to a gene.

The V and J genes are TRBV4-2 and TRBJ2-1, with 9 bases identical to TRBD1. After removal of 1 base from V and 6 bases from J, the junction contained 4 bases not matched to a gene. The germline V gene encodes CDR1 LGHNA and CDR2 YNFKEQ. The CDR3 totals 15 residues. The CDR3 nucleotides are TGTGCCAGCAGCCAAGCGGGACAGGGTGCCAATGAGCAGTTCTTC. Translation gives CASSQAGQGANEQFF.

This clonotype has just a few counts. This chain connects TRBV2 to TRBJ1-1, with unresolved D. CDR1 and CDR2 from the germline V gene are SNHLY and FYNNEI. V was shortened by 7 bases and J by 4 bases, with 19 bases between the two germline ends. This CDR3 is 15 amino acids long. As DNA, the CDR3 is TGTGCCAGCACCATGACGACCATGGTTCTCACTGAAGCTTTCTTT. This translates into CASTMTTMVLTEAFF.

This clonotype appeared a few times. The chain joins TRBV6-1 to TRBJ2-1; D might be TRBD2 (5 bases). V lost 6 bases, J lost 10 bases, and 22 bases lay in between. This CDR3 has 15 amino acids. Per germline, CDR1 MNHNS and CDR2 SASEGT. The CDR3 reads CASRVSPAGSEEQFF. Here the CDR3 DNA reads TGTGCCAGCAGAGTTTCCCCTGCGGGCTCGGAGGAGCAGTTCTTC.

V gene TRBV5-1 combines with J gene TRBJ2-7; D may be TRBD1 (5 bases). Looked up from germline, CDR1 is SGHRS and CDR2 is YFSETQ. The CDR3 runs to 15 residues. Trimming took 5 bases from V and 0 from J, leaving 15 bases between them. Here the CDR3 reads CASSQDSQSSYEQYF. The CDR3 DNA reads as TGCGCCAGCAGTCAAGACAGCCAAAGCTCCTACGAGCAGTACTTC.

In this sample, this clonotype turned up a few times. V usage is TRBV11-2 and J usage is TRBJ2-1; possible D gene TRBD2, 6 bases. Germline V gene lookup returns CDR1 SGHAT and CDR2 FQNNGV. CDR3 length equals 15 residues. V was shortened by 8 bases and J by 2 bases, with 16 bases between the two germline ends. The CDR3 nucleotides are TGTGCCAGCGGCACTATAGCGGCCCCCTACAATGAGCAGTTCTTC. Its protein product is CASGTIAAPYNEQFF.

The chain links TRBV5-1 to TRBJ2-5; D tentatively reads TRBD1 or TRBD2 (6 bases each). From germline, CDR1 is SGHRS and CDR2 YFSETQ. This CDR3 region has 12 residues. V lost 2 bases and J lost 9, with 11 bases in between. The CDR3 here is CASSFPEGAQYF. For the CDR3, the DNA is TGCGCCAGCAGCTTCCCGGAGGGGGCCCAGTACTTC.

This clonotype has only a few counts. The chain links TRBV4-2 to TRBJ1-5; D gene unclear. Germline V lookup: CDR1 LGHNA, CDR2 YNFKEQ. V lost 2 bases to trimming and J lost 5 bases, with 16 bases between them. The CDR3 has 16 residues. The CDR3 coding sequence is TGTGCCAGCAGCCAACCAGGACTCAGCAAGGATCAGCCCCAGCATTTT. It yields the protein CASSQPGLSKDQPQHF.

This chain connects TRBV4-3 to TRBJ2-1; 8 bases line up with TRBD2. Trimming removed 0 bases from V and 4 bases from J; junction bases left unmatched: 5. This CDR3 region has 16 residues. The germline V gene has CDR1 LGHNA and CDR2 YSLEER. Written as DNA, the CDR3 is TGCGCCAGCAGCCAAGATCTCGAGCGGGGGTACAATGAGCAGTTCTTC. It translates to CASSQDLERGYNEQFF.

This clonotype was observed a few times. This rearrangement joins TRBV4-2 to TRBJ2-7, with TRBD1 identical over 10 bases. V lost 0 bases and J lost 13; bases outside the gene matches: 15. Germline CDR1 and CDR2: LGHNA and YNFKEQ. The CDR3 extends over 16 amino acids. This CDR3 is CASSQDYRDRGFAQYF. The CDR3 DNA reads TGTGCCAGCAGCCAAGATTACCGGGACAGGGGTTTCGCGCAATACTTC.

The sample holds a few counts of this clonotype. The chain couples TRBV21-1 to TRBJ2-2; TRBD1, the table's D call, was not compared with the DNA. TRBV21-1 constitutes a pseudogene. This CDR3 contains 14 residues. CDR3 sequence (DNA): TGTGCCAGCAGCAAATGTGTCCCCCCCGGGGAGCTGTTTTTT. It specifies CASSKCVPPGELFF.

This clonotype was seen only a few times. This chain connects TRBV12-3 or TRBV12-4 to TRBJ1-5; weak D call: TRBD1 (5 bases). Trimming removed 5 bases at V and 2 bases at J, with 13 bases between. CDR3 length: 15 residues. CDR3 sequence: CASSPRGAGNQPQHF. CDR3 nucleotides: TGTGCCAGCAGTCCCCGGGGCGCTGGCAATCAGCCCCAGCATTTT.